This entry lists 27 T cell receptor beta chains sequenced from one sample in a study of T cells in localized non-small cell lung cancer. The repertoire was sequenced with immunoSEQ multiplex PCR; TCRdb's copy has only in-frame clones and lacks some. Counted here are roughly 40,000 clones, about four fifths occurring once; the ten biggest clones make up 6.5% to 8%. Sequenced material: peripheral blood mononuclear cells, taken before any cancer treatment. Source of these receptors: a male donor aged 60 or over with stage II lung adenocarcinoma.

The chain couples TRBV7-9 to TRBJ1-2; 9 bases align to TRBD1. Trimming took 1 base from V and 2 from J; bases not matched to a gene: 2. This CDR3 spans 15 amino acids. In germline, CDR1 is SEHNR, CDR2 FQNEAQ (reference sequence). CDR3 region: CASSLDRGQNYGYTF. The DNA of the CDR3 is TGTGCCAGCAGCTTAGACAGGGGGCAGAACTATGGCTACACCTTC.

The V and J genes are TRBV7-2 and TRBJ2-5, with 7 bases identical to TRBD2. This CDR3 is 15 amino acids long. In germline, CDR1 is SGHTA, CDR2 FQGNSA. V was clipped by 8 bases and J by 1 base; unmatched bases: 10. The CDR3 spells CASSLGRGIQETQYF. CDR3 bases: TGTGCCAGCTCCTTAGGGAGGGGAATCCAAGAGACCCAGTACTTC.

V is TRBV25-1 and J is TRBJ1-5, with 7 positions matching TRBD1. Germline V gene sequence: CDR1 MGHDK, CDR2 SYGVNS. The CDR3 sequence is 15 residues long. The J segment lost 1 base and the V segment lost 3 bases, leaving 3 bases of the junction unmatched. CDR3 protein: CASSESRGSNQPQHF. The CDR3 bases are TGTGCCAGCAGTGAGTCCAGGGGGAGCAATCAGCCCCAGCATTTT.

V usage is TRBV18 and J usage is TRBJ2-3, with unresolved D. Trimming cost V 0 bases and J 4 bases, with 20 bases left between them. The CDR3 runs 18 residues. CDR1 and CDR2 from the germline V gene are KGHSH and LQKENI. The CDR3, as DNA: TGTGCCAGCTCACCACCTATTGTCGGAAGGGAATACGCAGATACGCAGTATTTT. Its protein is CASSPPIVGREYADTQYF.

V usage is TRBV6-4 and J usage is TRBJ1-1, with D possibly TRBD1 on 6 matching bases. Trimming stripped 3 bases from V and 6 bases from J, with 11 bases between. The germline CDR1 and CDR2 sequences are MRHNA and SNTAGT. The CDR3 has 13 residues. CDR3 residues: CASSDGQRAEAFF. DNA for the CDR3: TGTGCCAGCAGTGATGGACAGCGAGCTGAAGCTTTCTTT.

This clone occurred once. This sequence joins TRBV7-2 and TRBJ1-2; TRBD1 might be the D (6 bases). Germline V gene sequence: CDR1 SGHTA, CDR2 FQGNSA. The CDR3 loop spans 13 amino acids. Trimming removed 5 bases at V and 4 bases at J, with 11 bases between. This chain's CDR3 is CASSPAGAYGYTF. The DNA of the CDR3 is TGTGCCAGCAGCCCCGCAGGGGCCTATGGCTACACCTTC.

The rearrangement links TRBV6-5 to TRBJ2-2; TRBD1 aligns across 7 bases. CDR3 length equals 13 residues. The V segment lost 11 bases and the J segment 7 bases; nucleotides outside the gene matches: 10. Germline V lookup: CDR1 MNHEY, CDR2 SVGAGI. This chain's CDR3 is CARSDRDGGELFF. The DNA of the CDR3 is TGTGCCCGTTCTGACAGGGACGGCGGGGAGCTGTTTTTT.

The genes are TRBV2 and TRBJ1-2; D uncertain. Germline V gene sequence: CDR1 SNHLY, CDR2 FYNNEI. V lost 5 bases and J 2 bases, leaving 12 bases between the germline ends. The CDR3 contains 14 residues. Here the CDR3 DNA reads TGTGCCAGCAGTCTTGCAACACAGAACTATGGCTACACCTTC. Translation: CASSLATQNYGYTF.

The chain is built from TRBV6-5 and TRBJ2-5; TRBD2 aligns across 8 bases. Germline V CDR1 and CDR2: MNHEY, SVGAGI. V lost 4 bases to trimming and J lost 1 base; unmatched junction nucleotides: 5. The CDR3 has 15 residues. CDR3 sequence (DNA): TGTGCCAGCAGTTCCCCGACTAGCGCCCAAGAGACCCAGTACTTC. Its translation is CASSSPTSAQETQYF.

The sample holds one count of this clone. For the CDR3, the DNA is TGTGCCAGCAGCCGCACGACCTACGGTAACACTGAAGCTTTCTTT. Translation gives CASSRTTYGNTEAFF. The V gene is TRBV7-9, the J gene TRBJ1-1; D not resolved. This CDR3 is built from 15 residues. Deletions cut 5 bases from V and 2 bases from J, with 15 bases between. CDR1 and CDR2 (germline): SEHNR, FQNEAQ (reference sequence).

This clone was counted once. This chain joins TRBV25-1 and TRBJ1-4, with TRBD1 matching over 8 bases. Germline CDR1 reads MGHDK; CDR2 reads SYGVNS. Losses at the gene ends were 3 bases for V and 8 bases for J; bases not matched to a gene: 8. The CDR3 contains 15 residues. CDR3 coding DNA: TGTGCCAGCAGTGACTGGACAGGGACGAGGGAAAAACTGTTTTTT. This gives the protein CASSDWTGTREKLFF.

The V and J genes are TRBV29-1 and TRBJ1-5; 7 bases are a match to TRBD1. The CDR3 is 13 amino acids. Trimming cost V 7 bases and J 2 bases; bases outside gene matches: 5. CDR1 SQVTM and CDR2 ANQGSEA come from the germline V gene. The CDR3 DNA follows: TGCAGCGCTAGGGGGCAGGGCAATCAGCCCCAGCATTTT. Translated: CSARGQGNQPQHF.

The rearrangement uses TRBV19 and TRBJ1-2; weak D call: TRBD1 (6 bases). This CDR3 is built from 15 residues. V dropped 5 bases and J dropped 4 bases, with 17 bases sitting between them. In germline, CDR1 is LNHDA, CDR2 SQIVND (reference sequence). The CDR3 sequence is CASSAPEQGLYGYTF. In DNA, the CDR3 is TGTGCCAGTAGTGCCCCCGAACAGGGCCTCTATGGCTACACCTTC.

This chain connects TRBV15 to TRBJ2-3, with 8 positions matching TRBD2. J lost 6 bases, V lost 2 bases, and 10 bases had no gene match. This CDR3 contains 16 residues. In germline, CDR1 is LNHNV, CDR2 YYDKDF (reference sequence). The CDR3 DNA follows: TGTGCCACCAGCAGATCCGACGGGAGGGTTGGGGATACGCAGTATTTT. It is translated as CATSRSDGRVGDTQYF.

The sample holds a few counts of this clone. The chain employs TRBV7-9 and TRBJ1-5, with D tentatively TRBD1 (5 bases). V lost 4 bases and J lost 5, with 12 bases in between. Germline V gives CDR1 SEHNR, CDR2 FQNEAQ (reference sequence). The CDR3 contains 14 residues. CDR3 sequence reads: CASSSSLGDQPQHF. CDR3 DNA sequence: TGTGCCAGCAGCTCTTCCCTGGGGGATCAGCCCCAGCATTTT.

This chain uses TRBV6-5 with TRBJ1-6; D not certain. CDR3 length: 14 amino acids. Germline V gives CDR1 MNHEY, CDR2 SVGAGI. V lost 5 bases and J lost 7, with 12 bases in between. The CDR3 nucleotides read TGTGCCAGCAGTATTAAACAGTTAAATTCACCCCTCCACTTT. It encodes CASSIKQLNSPLHF.

The CDR3 here is CASSWTENEQYF. CDR3 sequence (DNA): TGTGCCAGCAGCTGGACAGAAAACGAGCAGTACTTC. The genes are TRBV5-6 and TRBJ2-7; D perhaps matches TRBD1 (6 bases). CDR3 length: 12 residues. The germline V gene has CDR1 SGHDT and CDR2 YYEEEE. V lost 3 bases and J 5 bases, leaving 9 bases between the germline ends.

The chain is built from TRBV28 and TRBJ2-7, with D perhaps matching TRBD2 (7 bases). CDR1 MDHEN and CDR2 SYDVKM come from the germline V gene. V was cut by 11 bases and J by 4 bases, with 18 bases left in between. CDR3 size: 13 residues. The CDR3 loop is CAARGGEVYEQYF. The CDR3 DNA reads TGTGCCGCGAGGGGGGGAGAGGTATACGAGCAGTACTTC.

J is TRBJ2-7 and V is TRBV6-5; D could derive from TRBD1 or TRBD2 (5 bases each). V gave up 6 bases and J gave up 0 bases, with 12 bases separating them. The CDR3 sequence is 14 residues long. The germline V gene has CDR1 MNHEY and CDR2 SVGAGI. CDR3 DNA sequence: TGTGCCAGCAGACCCGGGACGCCCTCCTACGAGCAGTACTTC. This sequence encodes CASRPGTPSYEQYF.

The chain is built from TRBV10-3 and TRBJ2-2; a possible D gene is TRBD1 (5 bases). Germline CDR1 and CDR2: ENHRY and SYGVKD. Deletions cut 11 bases from V and 2 bases from J, with 12 bases between. The CDR3 runs 13 residues. CDR3 sequence: CALQTENTGELFF. CDR3 nucleotide sequence: TGTGCCCTTCAGACAGAAAACACCGGGGAGCTGTTTTTT.

The V call is TRBV27, the J call TRBJ1-2; TRBD1 aligns across 12 bases. The germline V gene has CDR1 MNHEY and CDR2 SMNVEV (reference sequence). V dropped 6 bases and J dropped 8; count of bases not matched to a gene: 16. The CDR3 runs to 17 residues. This chain's CDR3 is CASRPPGQGARINGYTF. CDR3 bases: TGTGCCAGCAGGCCACCGGGACAGGGGGCGCGTATTAACGGCTACACCTTC.

This chain connects TRBV7-9 to TRBJ2-6; a weak D match, TRBD1 (5 bases). Deletions cut 5 bases from V and 0 bases from J, with 8 bases between. Germline values: CDR1 SEHNR, CDR2 FQNEAQ (reference sequence). The CDR3 is made up of 15 amino acids. The CDR3 loop reads CASSVDSSGANVLTF. CDR3 in DNA: TGTGCCAGCAGCGTCGACAGCTCTGGGGCCAACGTCCTGACTTTC.

The chain recombines TRBV27 with TRBJ2-7; no definite D call. V was shortened by 2 bases and J by 5 bases, with 13 bases between the two germline ends. The germline CDR1 and CDR2 sequences are MNHEY and SMNVEV (reference sequence). This CDR3 has 14 amino acids. CDR3 bases: TGTGCCAGCAGTTTAGGAGTAGCCTGGAACGAGCAGTACTTC. It specifies CASSLGVAWNEQYF.

This clone came up a few times. The junction departs from germline at one end; a sequencing error may be responsible. Other DNA variants within this sample encode the same CDR3. The chain employs TRBV5-4 and TRBJ1-2, with 8 bases fitting TRBD1. This CDR3 comprises 14 residues. Looked up from germline, CDR1 is SGHNT and CDR2 is YYREEE (reference sequence). The CDR3 protein is CASSQVSTGDGYTF. The DNA of the CDR3 is TGCGCCAGCAGCCAAGTTTCGACAGGGGATGGCTACACCTTC.

The rearrangement uses TRBV27 and TRBJ2-4, with D maybe TRBD1 (6 bases). This CDR3 comprises 17 residues. The germline V and J ends were trimmed by 6 bases and 0 bases, with 18 bases remaining between them. Per the germline V gene, CDR1 is MNHEY and CDR2 is SMNVEV (reference sequence). This CDR3 reads CASRPHGTTIAKNIQYF. CDR3 nucleotide sequence: TGTGCCAGCAGACCCCATGGGACAACTATAGCCAAAAACATTCAGTACTTC.

The V gene is TRBV6-1, the J gene TRBJ2-3; possible D gene TRBD2, 6 bases. V was cut by 10 bases and J by 10 bases, with 21 bases left in between. Per germline, CDR1 MNHNS and CDR2 SASEGT. This CDR3 contains 13 residues. The CDR3 DNA sequence: TGTGCCACCACCAGACTAGAGACGGTGGCGCAGTATTTT. This gives the protein CATTRLETVAQYF.

The V and J genes are TRBV27 and TRBJ2-5; possibly TRBD1 or TRBD2 for D (6 bases each). The last part of the DNA fits TRBJ2-7 better; the J call may be wrong. Germline V gene sequence: CDR1 MNHEY, CDR2 SMNVEV (reference sequence). The CDR3 runs to 16 residues. DNA for the CDR3: TGTGCCAGCAGCCGAAGGGGGTTAGCGGACCCCTACGAGCAGTACTTC. Its translation is CASSRRGLADPYEQYF.